This T cell receptor (beta chain) was captured in a study of blood T cell repertoires in COVID-19. As for the study in general: Samples representing acute and convalescent COVID-19 were sourced from the United States, Italy and Spain.

The assay was immunoSEQ multiplex PCR, and TCRdb's table has in-frame clones only and misses some. The data show tens of thousands of clones, around 90% seen once. The receptor comes from a woman aged 70 to 79 with active COVID-19. The material sequenced was peripheral blood.

CDR3 sequence reads: CASSPRTGGRTEAFF. The CDR3 DNA follows: TGTGCCAGCAGCCCGAGGACAGGGGGAAGGACTGAAGCTTTCTTT. The chain is built from TRBV11-1 and TRBJ1-1, with 10 bases that match TRBD1. This CDR3 spans 15 amino acids. Germline-derived CDR1 and CDR2 are SGHAT and FQDESV (reference sequence). The trim removed 5 bases at V and 5 bases at J, leaving 8 bases unmatched.